These 32 T cell receptor beta chains came from one sample sequenced in a study of T cells after yellow fever vaccination. TCRdb called the 5' RACE reads again in MiXCR, with one record for every CDR3 protein. The sample shows some 240,000 distinct CDR3 sequences, under 3.5% of them seen only once. The sequences come from CD4+ T cells sorted from PBMCs, collected 10 days after the yellow fever booster vaccination. Every receptor here comes from a young man who received the YFV17D yellow fever vaccine.

This clonotype was found a few times. The chain has TRBV4-1 and TRBJ2-5; TRBD2 might be the D (7 bases). Germline lookup yields CDR1 MGHRA and CDR2 YSYEKL. The CDR3 is 14 amino acids. Trimming left V 1 base short and J 5 bases short, with 11 bases between. CDR3 protein: CASSQGGGRETQYF. In DNA, the CDR3 is TGCGCCAGCAGCCAAGGGGGGGGGCGGGAGACCCAGTACTTC.

At least ten counts were recorded for this clonotype. The junction and the germline gene differ at one end; a read error may be behind it. This chain connects TRBV29-1 to TRBJ2-3; the D is unclear. This CDR3 comprises 13 residues. The germline V gene encodes CDR1 SQVTM and CDR2 ANQGSEA. The CDR3 region has the DNA TGCAGCTTTGAATTTGGGTCTACAGATACGCAGTATTTT. Translating gives CSFEFGSTDTQYF.

The chain joins TRBV12-3 or TRBV12-4 to TRBJ1-4, with unresolved D. V gave up 2 bases and J gave up 7 bases, with 5 bases separating them. The CDR3 length is 12 residues. CDR3 sequence reads: CASSLRSEKLFF. For the CDR3, the DNA is TGTGCCAGCAGTTTAAGGTCTGAAAAACTGTTTTTT.

The V gene is TRBV25-1, the J gene TRBJ1-2, with TRBD1 as a possible D gene (5 bases). Looked up from germline, CDR1 is MGHDK and CDR2 is SYGVNS. Trimming removed 2 bases at V and 4 bases at J, with 11 bases between. The CDR3 is 14 amino acids. For the CDR3, the DNA is TGTGCCAGCAGTGAACAAGGGGATACCTATGGCTACACCTTC. This gives the protein CASSEQGDTYGYTF.

This clonotype was detected many times. The V gene is TRBV24-1, the J gene TRBJ2-1; 8 nucleotides align to TRBD1. The CDR3 has 17 amino acids. With V trimmed by 5 bases and J by 4 bases, 12 bases remained unmatched. The V gene's germline CDR1 is KGHDR and CDR2 SFDVKD. This CDR3 is CATSAPGGDRLYNEQFF. CDR3 DNA: TGTGCCACCAGTGCCCCAGGGGGCGATCGACTATACAATGAGCAGTTCTTC.

This clonotype was picked up many times. This chain connects TRBV6-2 or TRBV6-3 to TRBJ1-1, with D maybe TRBD1 (6 bases). The CDR3 length is 13 residues. The germline gives CDR1 MNHEY, CDR2 SVGEGT. V lost 9 bases and J 1 base, leaving 12 bases between the germline ends. The CDR3: CARKVQGNTEAFF. The CDR3, as DNA: TGTGCCAGGAAAGTACAGGGGAACACTGAAGCTTTCTTT.

Turning to this clonotype: One junction end does not reproduce the germline sequence, and a read error may be involved. CDR3 nucleotide sequence: TGTGCCAGCAGCCAAGGGTTCCTGAACTCTGAACCTTTCTTT. Translation gives CASSQGFLNSEPFF. The chain recombines TRBV3-1 with TRBJ1-1, with no clear D. Germline V gene lookup returns CDR1 LGHDT and CDR2 YNNKEL (reference sequence). The CDR3 loop spans 14 amino acids.

This clonotype came up many times. The rearrangement joins TRBV20-1 to TRBJ2-1, with D perhaps matching TRBD1 (6 bases). Germline CDR1 DFQATT, CDR2 SNEGSKA (reference sequence). The V and J ends lost 0 bases and 3 bases respectively, with 15 bases between them. This CDR3 is 16 amino acids long. Here the CDR3 reads CSARDLGAPHYNEQFF. In DNA form, the CDR3 reads TGCAGTGCTAGAGATTTGGGGGCACCCCACTACAATGAGCAGTTCTTC.

The CDR3: CASSPVTATINSGANVLTF. In nucleotides, the CDR3 is TGTGCCAGCTCACCAGTGACAGCAACTATAAACTCTGGGGCCAACGTCCTGACTTTC. The J gene is TRBJ2-6, the V gene TRBV18; TRBD1 might be the D (5 bases). The germline V gene encodes CDR1 KGHSH and CDR2 LQKENI. Between the trimmed V and J ends, which lost 2 bases and 0 bases, there was a span of 17 bases. The CDR3 contains 19 residues.

This clonotype was observed a few times. The chain is built from TRBV6-5 and TRBJ2-5; D gene uncertain. V lost 0 bases and J 5 bases, leaving 13 bases between the germline ends. Germline-derived CDR1 and CDR2 are MNHEY and SVGAGI. The CDR3 loop spans 15 amino acids. The CDR3 nucleotides are TGTGCCAGCAGTTACTCCCCCCAGCCCGGGGAGACCCAGTACTTC. It encodes CASSYSPQPGETQYF.

This clonotype came up many times. The J gene is TRBJ1-1, the V gene TRBV18, with a tentative D call TRBD1 (5 bases). CDR1 and CDR2 (germline): KGHSH, LQKENI. V lost 0 bases to trimming and J lost 1 base, with 9 bases between them. The CDR3 has 15 residues. CDR3 sequence (DNA): TGTGCCAGCTCACCACCTGGCGGGGGGAACACTGAAGCTTTCTTT. As protein: CASSPPGGGNTEAFF.

This clonotype has ten or more counts. The chain couples TRBV15 to TRBJ2-4; no firm D call. Germline-derived CDR1 and CDR2 are LNHNV and YYDKDF (reference sequence). The CDR3 is made up of 13 amino acids. Trimming removed 0 bases from V and 5 bases from J, with 5 bases in between. In nucleotides, the CDR3 is TGTGCCACCAGCAGAGATGTGGAAAACATTCAGTACTTC. Its protein product is CATSRDVENIQYF. Full variable domain (rest looked up from reference TRBV15 and TRBJ2-4): DAMVIQNPRYQVTQFGKPVTLSCSQTLNHNVMYWYQQKSSQAPKLLFHYYDKDFNNEADTPDNFQSRRPNTSFCFLDIRSPGLGDTAMYLCATSRDVENIQYFGAGTRLSVL.

Only a few counts were recorded for this clonotype. The CDR3 region has the DNA TGTGCCAGCAGCCTTAGGACTAGCGGGCAAGCCTACGAGCAGTACTTC. Translation gives CASSLRTSGQAYEQYF. This chain connects TRBV3-1 to TRBJ2-7; 11 nucleotides line up with TRBD2. V lost 4 bases to trimming and J lost 2 bases; unmatched junction nucleotides: 7. The CDR3 runs to 16 residues. Germline V lookup: CDR1 LGHDT, CDR2 YNNKEL (reference sequence).

This clonotype showed up many times. The J gene is TRBJ1-2, the V gene TRBV15; D is possibly TRBD1 (5 bases). The V gene's germline CDR1 is LNHNV and CDR2 YYDKDF (reference sequence). The CDR3 length is 17 residues. Trimming took off 0 bases at V and 4 bases at J, with 18 bases between the two ends. Here the CDR3 reads CATSRDWDGGVVYGYTF. The CDR3 nucleotides read TGTGCCACCAGCAGAGATTGGGACGGAGGCGTCGTCTATGGCTACACCTTC.

The chain recombines TRBV5-4 with TRBJ2-3, with 10 nucleotides matching TRBD1. Germline CDR1 and CDR2: SGHNT and YYREEE (reference sequence). V was clipped by 5 bases and J by 4 bases; unmatched bases: 7. The CDR3 length is 15 residues. CDR3 protein: CASRDRGMRSDTQYF. The CDR3 region has the DNA TGTGCCAGCAGGGACAGGGGGATGCGTTCAGATACGCAGTATTTT. Using reference TRBV5-4 and TRBJ2-3 for the parts outside the CDR3, the full variable domain is ETGVTQSPTHLIKTRGQQVTLRCSSQSGHNTVSWYQQALGQGPQFIFQYYREEENGRGNFPPRFSGLQFPNYSSELNVNALELDDSALYLCASRDRGMRSDTQYFGPGTRLTVL.

This clonotype showed up many times. The chain uses TRBV6-6 and TRBJ2-1; 12 bases align to TRBD2. Germline lookup yields CDR1 MNHNY and CDR2 SVGAGI (reference sequence). V lost 2 bases to trimming and J lost 5 bases; unmatched junction nucleotides: 4. The CDR3 length is 16 residues. As DNA, the CDR3 is TGTGCCAGCAGTTACGCACTAGCGGGGGGAAACAATGAGCAGTTCTTC. It yields the protein CASSYALAGGNNEQFF.

In its sample, this clonotype was seen many times. The chain is built from TRBV7-2 and TRBJ2-2; the D is unclear. The CDR3 runs 14 residues. The germline V gene has CDR1 SGHTA and CDR2 FQGNSA. V lost 1 base and J 3 bases, leaving 6 bases between the germline ends. CDR3 sequence reads: CASSLDFDTGELFF. The CDR3 nucleotides are TGTGCCAGCAGCTTAGATTTTGACACCGGGGAGCTGTTTTTT.

This clonotype came up many times. The V gene is TRBV7-2, the J gene TRBJ2-3; D unclear. Trimming removed 5 bases from V and 2 bases from J, with 5 bases in between. The CDR3 extends over 12 amino acids. CDR1 is SGHTA and CDR2 is FQGNSA in the germline V gene. The CDR3 spells CASSPYTDTQYF. The CDR3 nucleotides read TGTGCCAGCAGCCCCTACACAGATACGCAGTATTTT.

This clonotype has ten or more counts. V gene TRBV29-1 combines with J gene TRBJ2-3, with D unresolved. The CDR3 consists of 12 residues. The V gene lost 7 bases and the J gene lost 1 base, with 9 bases spanning the gap. Germline V CDR1 and CDR2: SQVTM, ANQGSEA. CDR3 DNA: TGCAGCGCAGGACGAGGCACAGATACGCAGTATTTT. Its protein product is CSAGRGTDTQYF.

Comment on this clonotype: Sequence at one end of the junction differs from germline and may be a read error. The CDR3 nucleotides are TGTGCCACCAGTGATCCTCCTAATCGGGGGCGCCTAAGCACAGTTACGCAGTATTTT. As protein: CATSDPPNRGRLSTVTQYF. The chain has TRBV24-1 and TRBJ2-3; D might be TRBD1 or TRBD2, each matching 6 bases. There are 19 residues in the CDR3. Per the germline V gene, CDR1 is KGHDR and CDR2 is SFDVKD.

In its sample, this clonotype was seen many times. The J gene is TRBJ2-7, the V gene TRBV7-2; the D call may be TRBD1 or TRBD2 (5 bases each). This CDR3 is built from 13 residues. Germline V gene sequence: CDR1 SGHTA, CDR2 FQGNSA. Trimming shortened V by 5 bases and J by 6 bases, and 14 bases separated the two germline ends. The CDR3 DNA reads TGTGCCAGCAGCCTCGACGGGGCCAGCGAGCAGTACTTC. Residues: CASSLDGASEQYF.

A few counts support this clonotype. The V call is TRBV19, the J call TRBJ1-4; D gene unclear. The CDR3 runs 13 residues. V was clipped by 3 bases and J by 7 bases, with 9 bases between them. Germline V gives CDR1 LNHDA, CDR2 SQIVND (reference sequence). The CDR3 coding sequence is TGTGCCAGTAGTATCCAGATTGGTGAAAAACTGTTTTTT. Amino acids: CASSIQIGEKLFF.

This clonotype was observed at least ten times. The chain uses TRBV6-6 and TRBJ1-2, with D perhaps matching TRBD1 (5 bases). CDR3 length equals 14 residues. CDR1 MNHNY and CDR2 SVGAGI come from the germline V gene (reference sequence). Trimming cost V 6 bases and J 4 bases, with 15 bases left between them. DNA of the CDR3: TGTGCCAGCAGCCCTGGTTCGGGGACCTATGGCTACACCTTC. Translating gives CASSPGSGTYGYTF.

This clonotype was seen at least ten times. The chain employs TRBV7-2 and TRBJ2-7; perhaps D is TRBD1 or TRBD2 (5 bases each). Germline CDR1 SGHTA, CDR2 FQGNSA. Trimming pared 3 bases from V and 5 bases from J, leaving 11 bases between. This CDR3 region has 13 residues. The CDR3 sequence is CASSFRDLDEQYF. The CDR3 DNA is TGTGCCAGCAGCTTCCGGGACCTAGACGAGCAGTACTTC. The whole variable domain, remainder taken from reference TRBV7-2 and TRBJ2-7, is GAGVSQSPSNKVTEKGKDVELRCDPISGHTALYWYRQSLGQGLEFLIYFQGNSAPDKSGLPSDRFSAERTGGSVSTLTIQRTQQEDSAVYLCASSFRDLDEQYFGPGTRLTVT.

Many counts were recorded for this clonotype. CDR3 sequence: CASSTDRTYEQYF. The CDR3 DNA follows: TGTGCCAGCAGCACCGACAGAACCTACGAGCAGTACTTC. This chain links TRBV5-4 with TRBJ2-7; weak D call: TRBD1 (5 bases). The CDR3 length is 13 residues. The germline V gene encodes CDR1 SGHNT and CDR2 YYREEE (reference sequence). Between the trimmed V and J ends, which lost 4 bases and 2 bases, there was a span of 10 bases.

This clonotype has at least ten counts. The CDR3: CASSYGGTDNEKLFF. The CDR3 region has the DNA TGTGCCAGCAGTTACGGGGGGACGGATAATGAAAAACTGTTTTTT. This chain joins TRBV6-6 and TRBJ1-4, with D possibly being TRBD1 (5 bases). CDR1 and CDR2 (germline): MNHNY, SVGAGI (reference sequence). CDR3 length: 15 amino acids. The V and J ends lost 2 bases and 4 bases respectively, with 11 bases between them.

This clonotype was counted a few times. This sequence joins TRBV18 and TRBJ2-1; 13 nucleotides agree with TRBD2. Trimming took 1 base from V and 11 from J; bases not matched to a gene: 8. This CDR3 has 16 residues. Germline lookup yields CDR1 KGHSH and CDR2 LQKENI. The CDR3 DNA sequence: TGTGCCAGCTCACCACTTGGGACTAGCGGGGAGCCTAAGCAGTTCTTC. Encoded protein: CASSPLGTSGEPKQFF.

Ten or more counts support this clonotype. The chain carries TRBV5-1 and TRBJ2-3, with D perhaps being TRBD1 or TRBD2 (5 bases each). Germline V gives CDR1 SGHRS, CDR2 YFSETQ. The germline V and J ends were trimmed by 2 bases and 5 bases, with 12 bases remaining between them. The length of the CDR3 is 14 residues. In DNA, the CDR3 is TGCGCCAGCAGCTTCGCCGGGGCGTTAGATACGCAGTATTTT. It codes for CASSFAGALDTQYF.

This clonotype came up many times. This chain connects TRBV5-5 to TRBJ2-5; TRBD2 agrees at 10 bases. V gave up 4 bases and J gave up 5 bases; unmatched junction bases: 5. Germline CDR1 is SGHKS and CDR2 is YYEKEE (reference sequence). This CDR3 has 14 residues. This CDR3 reads CASSRGGLAETQYF. CDR3 coding DNA: TGTGCCAGCAGCCGGGGGGGACTAGCGGAGACCCAGTACTTC.

The chain employs TRBV7-9 and TRBJ1-1, with TRBD1 identical over 7 bases. Germline V gene sequence: CDR1 SEHNR, CDR2 FQNEAQ (reference sequence). The CDR3 is made up of 18 amino acids. The J segment lost 5 bases and the V segment lost 2 bases, leaving 17 bases of the junction unmatched. The CDR3 DNA is TGTGCCAGCAGCTTACACAAGAAGACAGGGAGGAGTGTGACTGAAGCTTTCTTT. Encoded protein: CASSLHKKTGRSVTEAFF. Drawing the rest from reference TRBV7-9 and TRBJ1-1, the complete variable domain is DTGVSQNPRHKITKRGQNVTFRCDPISEHNRLYWYRQTLGQGPEFLTYFQNEAQLEKSRLLSDRFSAERPKGSFSTLEIQRTEQGDSAMYLCASSLHKKTGRSVTEAFFGQGTRLTVV.

This clonotype came up many times. The gene calls are TRBV5-1 and TRBJ1-1; 10 bases map to TRBD1. The V and J ends lost 4 bases and 8 bases, in that order; junction bases with no gene match: 5. CDR3 length: 13 amino acids. The germline V gene encodes CDR1 SGHRS and CDR2 YFSETQ. The DNA of the CDR3 is TGCGCCAGCAGCAACCGGGACAGGGGCGAAGCTTTCTTT. Translation gives CASSNRDRGEAFF.

The chain employs TRBV12-3 or TRBV12-4 and TRBJ2-5, with TRBD2 matching 9 bases. The CDR3 is 14 residues long. The CDR3 nucleotides are TGTGACACCAGTTTAACTAGCGGGCAAGAGACCCAGTACTTC. It encodes CDTSLTSGQETQYF.